These 28 T cell receptor beta chains came from one sample sequenced in a study of blood T cell repertoires in COVID-19. TCRdb's copy holds only in-frame clones and misses some; the assay was immunoSEQ multiplex PCR. The profile shows fewer than 300,000 clones, about four fifths of them singletons. Sequencing was carried out using peripheral blood. Every receptor here comes from a woman under 30 with acute or convalescent COVID-19.

The V gene is TRBV19, the J gene TRBJ2-1; 7 nucleotides match TRBD1. The CDR3 is 14 amino acids. With V trimmed by 3 bases and J by 4 bases, 3 bases remained unmatched. Germline V gene sequence: CDR1 LNHDA, CDR2 SQIVND (reference sequence). CDR3 DNA: TGTGCCAGTAGTATGGACAGGCAGTACAATGAGCAGTTCTTC. Amino acid sequence: CASSMDRQYNEQFF.

The gene calls are TRBV5-1 and TRBJ2-3; the match to TRBD1 covers 7 bases. Per the germline V gene, CDR1 is SGHRS and CDR2 is YFSETQ. This CDR3 has 18 residues. Trimming took 6 bases from V and 1 from J; bases not matched to a gene: 17. CDR3 nucleotides: TGCGCCAGCACCCAGCAAATGACAGGGATACTTCGCACAGATACGCAGTATTTT. Its protein product is CASTQQMTGILRTDTQYF.

The chain couples TRBV11-2 to TRBJ1-1; D not certain. Trimming left V 5 bases short and J 1 base short, with 14 bases between. The CDR3 has 15 residues. CDR1 SGHAT and CDR2 FQNNGV come from the germline V gene. The CDR3 coding sequence is TGTGCCAGCAGCCTCCGACAAGGTCGGAACACTGAAGCTTTCTTT. Its translation is CASSLRQGRNTEAFF.

The genes are TRBV6-6 and TRBJ1-4, with TRBD1 matching over 10 bases. J lost 11 bases, V lost 2 bases, and 2 bases had no gene match. CDR1 and CDR2 (germline): MNHNY, SVGAGI (reference sequence). CDR3 length: 13 residues. The CDR3 loop reads CASSYGTGEKLFF. The DNA for the CDR3 is TGTGCCAGCAGTTACGGGACAGGGGAGAAACTGTTTTTT.

The V gene is TRBV6-5, the J gene TRBJ2-5; no reliable D call. This CDR3 comprises 13 residues. Trimming took 8 bases from V and 0 from J, leaving 10 bases between them. Germline CDR1 and CDR2: MNHEY and SVGAGI. The CDR3 coding sequence is TGTGCCAGCCAATCCAGCGACCAAGAGACCCAGTACTTC. Translating it yields CASQSSDQETQYF.

The V gene is TRBV18, the J gene TRBJ1-1, with a weak D call TRBD1 (6 bases). Germline-derived CDR1 and CDR2 are KGHSH and LQKENI. The CDR3 consists of 13 residues. V dropped 4 bases and J dropped 10 bases, with 16 bases sitting between them. CDR3 loop: CASSLSGQFRAFF. CDR3 nucleotide sequence: TGTGCCAGCTCACTGTCGGGACAATTTAGAGCTTTCTTT.

This clone turned up a few times. The V and J genes are TRBV19 and TRBJ2-5, with a possible D match to TRBD1 (6 bases). CDR1 LNHDA and CDR2 SQIVND come from the germline V gene (reference sequence). V shed 8 bases and J shed 4 bases, with 17 bases lying between them. The CDR3 is 14 residues long. This CDR3 is CASGQSSPRETQYF. The CDR3 nucleotides read TGTGCCAGTGGACAGTCTAGCCCCAGAGAGACCCAGTACTTC.

This CDR3 reads CASSQESAGAAYGYTF. DNA for the CDR3: TGCGCCAGCAGCCAAGAATCGGCGGGGGCCGCTTATGGCTACACCTTC. This chain connects TRBV4-3 to TRBJ1-2; tentative D call: TRBD1 (6 bases). CDR1 is LGHNA, CDR2 YSLEER, per germline. The CDR3 is made up of 16 amino acids. Trimming pared 0 bases from V and 5 bases from J, leaving 16 bases between.

This clone was observed a handful of times. The rearrangement links TRBV7-9 to TRBJ1-2; D is ambiguous. Per the germline V gene, CDR1 is SEHNR and CDR2 is FQNEAQ (reference sequence). The CDR3 length is 12 residues. Between the trimmed V and J ends, which lost 5 bases and 4 bases, there was a span of 8 bases. Here the CDR3 reads CASSQDFYGYTF. In DNA, the CDR3 is TGTGCCAGCAGCCAGGACTTCTATGGCTACACCTTC.

This clone was observed a handful of times. The chain uses TRBV6-5 and TRBJ1-1; D call uncertain. This CDR3 spans 11 amino acids. Germline CDR1 is MNHEY and CDR2 is SVGAGI. V was pared by 6 bases and J by 6 bases, with 8 bases between. The CDR3 DNA reads TGTGCCAGCAGCTTCGGGTCTGAAGCTTTCTTT. This codes for CASSFGSEAFF.

This clone was seen only once. This chain joins TRBV5-6 and TRBJ1-5, with TRBD1 as a possible D gene (6 bases). The CDR3 spans 16 residues. The V end was cut by 1 base, the J end by 8 bases, with 19 bases between. Germline V gene lookup returns CDR1 SGHDT and CDR2 YYEEEE. CDR3 region: CASSLLGTGSLEPQHF. The CDR3 nucleotides read TGTGCCAGCAGCTTGTTAGGAACAGGGTCATTGGAGCCCCAGCATTTT.

V usage is TRBV10-2 and J usage is TRBJ2-2, with a possible D match to TRBD2 (5 bases). Trimming stripped 6 bases from V and 4 bases from J, with 12 bases between. The germline CDR1 and CDR2 sequences are WSHSY and SAAADI. The CDR3 covers 14 residues. Here the CDR3 reads CASRLDYPTGELFF. DNA of the CDR3: TGCGCCAGCAGGTTAGACTACCCCACCGGGGAGCTGTTTTTT.

V usage is TRBV6-5 and J usage is TRBJ1-1; D remains unclear. CDR1 and CDR2 (germline): MNHEY, SVGAGI. The CDR3 contains 14 residues. Trimming removed 7 bases from V and 2 bases from J, with 14 bases in between. The CDR3 region has the DNA TGTGCCAGCACTCACCCTGCAGGAAACACTGAAGCTTTCTTT. It is translated as CASTHPAGNTEAFF.

The table lists this clone with a count of one. The rearrangement joins TRBV11-2 to TRBJ1-3, with D possibly being TRBD1 (5 bases). V lost 5 bases to trimming and J lost 0 bases, with 14 bases between them. The CDR3 consists of 16 residues. The V gene's germline CDR1 is SGHAT and CDR2 FQNNGV. The CDR3 region is CASSQEWGGSGNTIYF. CDR3 coding DNA: TGTGCCAGCAGCCAGGAGTGGGGGGGCTCTGGAAACACCATATATTTT. Based on the CDR3 plus reference TRBV11-2 and TRBJ1-3, the full variable domain is EAGVAQSPRYKIIEKRQSVAFWCNPISGHATLYWYQQILGQGPKLLIQFQNNGVVDDSQLPKDRFSAERLKGVDSTLKIQPAKLEDSAVYLCASSQEWGGSGNTIYFGEGSWLTVV.

The chain has TRBV6-6 and TRBJ1-1; tentatively, D is TRBD1 (6 bases). Deletions cut 5 bases from V and 3 bases from J, with 22 bases between. The length of the CDR3 is 17 residues. Germline-derived CDR1 and CDR2 are MNHNY and SVGAGI (reference sequence). Written as DNA, the CDR3 is TGTGCCAGCAGTCAGGGGAGGGGGGGCGTCGTGGACACTGAAGCTTTCTTT. Encoded protein: CASSQGRGGVVDTEAFF.

J is TRBJ2-7 and V is TRBV2, with 14 bases that match TRBD2. This CDR3 has 14 amino acids. V shed 6 bases and J 7 bases; nucleotides not matched to a gene: 5. Germline-derived CDR1 and CDR2 are SNHLY and FYNNEI. CDR3 loop: CASSGTSGRQEQYF. The DNA for the CDR3 is TGTGCCAGCAGCGGGACTAGCGGGAGACAGGAGCAGTACTTC. Combining the CDR3 with reference TRBV2 and TRBJ2-7 gives the whole variable domain EPEVTQTPSHQVTQMGQEVILRCVPISNHLYFYWYRQILGQKVEFLVSFYNNEISEKSEIFDDQFSVERPDGSNFTLKIRSTKLEDSAMYFCASSGTSGRQEQYFGPGTRLTVT.

The chain recombines TRBV25-1 with TRBJ2-7, with D tentatively TRBD1 (8 bases). From germline, CDR1 is MGHDK and CDR2 SYGVNS. This CDR3 has 14 amino acids. Trimming pared 4 bases from V and 4 bases from J, leaving 14 bases between. The CDR3 nucleotides read TGTGCCAGCAGTGCAGGACAGGGAGGGTACGAGCAGTACTTC. Protein sequence: CASSAGQGGYEQYF.

The J gene is TRBJ2-7, the V gene TRBV6-1; the D gene is possibly TRBD1 (5 bases). The CDR3 contains 17 residues. CDR1 MNHNS and CDR2 SASEGT come from the germline V gene. Trimming removed 4 bases from V and 2 bases from J, with 21 bases in between. CDR3 coding DNA: TGTGCCAGCAGTGTTTTAGTCCCGGCAGGGTTAACCTACGAGCAGTACTTC. The encoded protein is CASSVLVPAGLTYEQYF.

This chain joins TRBV19 and TRBJ1-2; TRBD1 agrees at 8 bases. The germline gives CDR1 LNHDA, CDR2 SQIVND (reference sequence). The ends lost 6 bases at V and 2 bases at J; junction bases unmatched: 11. The CDR3 extends over 16 amino acids. CDR3: CASSNPGTGYNYGYTF. DNA for the CDR3: TGTGCCAGTAGCAACCCCGGGACAGGATACAACTATGGCTACACCTTC.

The chain uses TRBV4-1 and TRBJ2-5; no reliable D call. The V end lost 0 bases, the J end lost 4 bases, and 3 bases lay between the germline ends. Germline loops: CDR1 MGHRA, CDR2 YSYEKL. The CDR3 runs to 12 residues. In nucleotides, the CDR3 is TGCGCCAGCAGCCAAGAGCGAGAGACCCAGTACTTC. Amino acids: CASSQERETQYF.

The J gene is TRBJ1-1, the V gene TRBV9; tentatively, D is TRBD1 (5 bases). Per germline, CDR1 SGDLS and CDR2 YYNGEE. CDR3 length: 13 residues. V was clipped by 2 bases and J by 4 bases, with 9 bases between them. The CDR3 DNA reads TGTGCCAGCAGCGTCACAGGAACCACTGAAGCTTTCTTT. Protein: CASSVTGTTEAFF. Drawing the rest from reference TRBV9 and TRBJ1-1, the complete variable domain is DSGVTQTPKHLITATGQRVTLRCSPRSGDLSVYWYQQSLDQGLQFLIQYYNGEERAKGNILERFSAQQFPDLHSELNLSSLELGDSALYFCASSVTGTTEAFFGQGTRLTVV.

This clone appeared a single time. V usage is TRBV11-2 and J usage is TRBJ2-2, with 8 bases fitting TRBD2. The CDR3 runs to 16 residues. Germline trimming cut 2 bases from V and 6 bases from J; bases unmatched to any gene: 8. CDR1 SGHAT and CDR2 FQNNGV come from the germline V gene. In DNA, the CDR3 is TGTGCCAGCAGCTTACAAGCGGGAGTAAGGTCCGGGGAGCTGTTTTTT. Translation: CASSLQAGVRSGELFF. Full variable domain (outside the CDR3, taken from reference TRBV11-2 and TRBJ2-2): EAGVAQSPRYKIIEKRQSVAFWCNPISGHATLYWYQQILGQGPKLLIQFQNNGVVDDSQLPKDRFSAERLKGVDSTLKIQPAKLEDSAVYLCASSLQAGVRSGELFFGEGSRLTVL.

This clone has a single count. The chain links TRBV12-5 to TRBJ2-5; the match to TRBD1 covers 10 bases. There are 16 residues in the CDR3. Trimming at V came to 4 bases and at J to 9 bases, leaving 14 bases not matched to a gene. Germline loops: CDR1 LGHNT, CDR2 FRNRAP. CDR3 in amino acids: CASGSSGTGASGAQYF. The CDR3 coding sequence is TGTGCTAGTGGTTCTTCCGGGACAGGGGCCTCAGGGGCCCAGTACTTC.

Remarks on this clone: The germline gene is not matched at one end of the junction; a read error may be the cause. The chain employs TRBV6-6 and TRBJ1-5; maybe TRBD1 (6 bases). The CDR3 is 14 residues long. CDR1 and CDR2 from the germline V gene are MNHNY and SVGAGI (reference sequence). The CDR3 protein is CASSPTGLISPSNF. The CDR3 coding sequence is TGTGCCAGCAGTCCGACAGGACTCATCAGCCCCAGCAATTTT.

The V call is TRBV28, the J call TRBJ2-6, with D possibly matching TRBD1 (5 bases). Looked up from germline, CDR1 is MDHEN and CDR2 is SYDVKM. The CDR3 runs 15 residues. V was shortened by 5 bases and J by 4 bases, with 12 bases between the two germline ends. In DNA, the CDR3 is TGTGCCAGCAGTGCATCAGGGCAGGGGGCCAACGTCCTGACTTTC. As protein: CASSASGQGANVLTF.

The rearrangement uses TRBV5-6 and TRBJ2-7, with a weak D call TRBD1 (6 bases). Trimming took 6 bases from V and 1 from J, leaving 11 bases between them. This CDR3 spans 13 amino acids. Germline assignment: CDR1 SGHDT and CDR2 YYEEEE. This CDR3 reads CASKDQGSYEQYF. The CDR3 region has the DNA TGTGCCAGCAAAGACCAGGGGTCCTACGAGCAGTACTTC.

This clone was counted once. The rearrangement joins TRBV5-5 to TRBJ2-5; TRBD1 matches at 8 bases. V dropped 4 bases and J dropped 3; count of bases not matched to a gene: 5. The CDR3 loop spans 14 amino acids. Germline CDR1 and CDR2: SGHKS and YYEKEE (reference sequence). The CDR3 spells CASSMGQAKETQYF. The CDR3 DNA reads as TGTGCCAGCAGCATGGGACAGGCCAAAGAGACCCAGTACTTC.

The rearrangement links TRBV16 to TRBJ2-1, with TRBD2 as a possible D gene (5 bases). The CDR3 sequence is 13 residues long. Germline V gene lookup returns CDR1 KGHSY and CDR2 FQNENV. V was trimmed by 4 bases and J by 6 bases, leaving 10 bases between them. DNA for the CDR3: TGTGCCAGCAGCCGAACTAGTTCCAATGAGCAGTTCTTC. It specifies CASSRTSSNEQFF.